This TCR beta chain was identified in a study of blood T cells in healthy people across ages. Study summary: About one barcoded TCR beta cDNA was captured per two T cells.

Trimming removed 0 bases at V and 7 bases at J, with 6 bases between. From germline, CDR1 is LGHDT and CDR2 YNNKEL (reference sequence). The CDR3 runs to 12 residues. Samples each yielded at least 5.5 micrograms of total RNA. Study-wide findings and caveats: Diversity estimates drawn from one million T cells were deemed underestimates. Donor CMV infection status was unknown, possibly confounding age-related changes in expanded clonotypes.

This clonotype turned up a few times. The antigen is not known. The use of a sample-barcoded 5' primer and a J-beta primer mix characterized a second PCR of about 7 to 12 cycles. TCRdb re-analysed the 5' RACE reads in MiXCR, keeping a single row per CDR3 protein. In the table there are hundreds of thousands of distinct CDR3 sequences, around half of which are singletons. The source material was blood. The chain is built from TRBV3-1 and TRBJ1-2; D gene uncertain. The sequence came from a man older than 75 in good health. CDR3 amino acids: CASSQDIRGYTF. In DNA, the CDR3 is TGTGCCAGCAGCCAAGATATCCGTGGCTACACCTTC. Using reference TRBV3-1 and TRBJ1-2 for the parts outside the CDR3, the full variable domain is DTAVSQTPKYLVTQMGNDKSIKCEQNLGHDTMYWYKQDSKKFLKIMFSYNNKELIINETVPNRFSPKSPDKAHLNLHINSLELGDSAVYFCASSQDIRGYTFGSGTRLTVV.